The 21 T cell receptor beta chains reported below all come from one sample, sequenced in a study of T cell responses to AZD1222 COVID-19 vaccine. Only in-frame clones appear in the TCRdb table, and some are missing; sequencing was by immunoSEQ multiplex PCR. The repertoire holds about 220,000 clones, with 85% to 95% as singletons. Sample: peripheral blood, taken on day 0 of MenACWY control vaccination. The receptors shown here come from an adult in good health.

This clone appeared a few times. This chain joins TRBV27 and TRBJ2-6; D is ambiguous. The V gene's germline CDR1 is MNHEY and CDR2 SMNVEV (reference sequence). The CDR3 is 13 amino acids. V lost 2 bases, J lost 5 bases, and 4 bases lay in between. CDR3: CASSLNWANVLTF. CDR3 nucleotides: TGTGCCAGCAGTTTAAATTGGGCCAACGTCCTGACTTTC. Complete variable domain (other parts from reference TRBV27 and TRBJ2-6): EAQVTQNPRYLITVTGKKLTVTCSQNMNHEYMSWYRQDPGLGLRQIYYSMNVEVTDKGDVPEGYKVSRKEKRNFPLILESPSPNQTSLYFCASSLNWANVLTFGAGSRLTVL.

The gene calls are TRBV9 and TRBJ1-4; D not resolved. CDR3 length: 13 amino acids. Trimming left V 4 bases short and J 8 bases short, with 12 bases between. In germline, CDR1 is SGDLS, CDR2 YYNGEE. The CDR3 DNA reads as TGTGCCAGCAGCTTTTCCCTGGGGGAAAAACTGTTTTTT. Amino acids: CASSFSLGEKLFF.

This sequence joins TRBV5-5 and TRBJ1-3; the D is unclear. V lost 4 bases to trimming and J lost 0 bases, with 11 bases between them. The CDR3 consists of 15 residues. Looked up from germline, CDR1 is SGHKS and CDR2 is YYEKEE (reference sequence). DNA for the CDR3: TGTGCCAGCAGCCCAACCGGGAGCTCTGGAAACACCATATATTTT. Amino acids: CASSPTGSSGNTIYF.

The DNA of the CDR3 is TGTGCCTGGAGTAAGGACAGGGATCAGCCCCAGCATTTT. This codes for CAWSKDRDQPQHF. V usage is TRBV30 and J usage is TRBJ1-5; 8 bases line up with TRBD1. The germline V gene has CDR1 GTSNPN and CDR2 SVGIG (reference sequence). Trimming cost V 2 bases and J 5 bases; bases outside gene matches: 2. This CDR3 comprises 13 residues. Filled out from reference TRBV30 and TRBJ1-5, the complete variable domain reads SQTIHQWPATLVQPVGSPLSLECTVEGTSNPNLYWYRQAAGRGLQLLFYSVGIGQISSEVPQNLSASRPQDRQFILSSKKLLLSDSGFYLCAWSKDRDQPQHFGDGTRLSIL.

This clone is a singleton in its sample. V usage is TRBV29-1 and J usage is TRBJ2-7; D is uncertain. V was clipped by 1 base and J by 1 base, with 5 bases between them. Germline V CDR1 and CDR2: SQVTM, ANQGSEA. The CDR3 covers 12 residues. In nucleotides, the CDR3 is TGCAGCGTTGAAGGGTCGTCCTACGAGCAGTACTTC. Translated: CSVEGSSYEQYF.

With respect to this clone: At the DNA level, this CDR3 is encoded by other sequences in the same sample as well. V is TRBV12-3 or TRBV12-4 and J is TRBJ1-5; no firm D call. The CDR3 runs 13 residues. With 3 bases removed from V and 2 bases from J, the gap between germline ends came to 5 bases. The CDR3 DNA follows: TGTGCCAGCAGTTTGACTGGCAATCAGCCCCAGCATTTT. Its translation is CASSLTGNQPQHF.

The chain joins TRBV5-4 to TRBJ2-2, with TRBD1 matching over 9 bases. V was clipped by 4 bases and J by 4 bases; unmatched bases: 11. In germline, CDR1 is SGHNT, CDR2 YYREEE (reference sequence). CDR3 length: 17 amino acids. Written as DNA, the CDR3 is TGTGCCAGCAGCGCTAATGGACAGGGGAAATTCACCGGGGAGCTGTTTTTT. Its protein product is CASSANGQGKFTGELFF.

The chain links TRBV6-4 to TRBJ2-2; a weak D match, TRBD2 (5 bases). V gave up 5 bases and J gave up 1 base, with 8 bases separating them. The CDR3 is 14 amino acids. Germline assignment: CDR1 MRHNA and CDR2 SNTAGT. The CDR3 coding sequence is TGTGCCAGCAGTCGAGAGGGGAACACCGGGGAGCTGTTTTTT. Amino acids: CASSREGNTGELFF.

The chain employs TRBV7-2 and TRBJ1-1; D remains ambiguous. The germline gives CDR1 SGHTA, CDR2 FQGNSA. Trimming stripped 7 bases from V and 1 base from J, with 13 bases between. The CDR3 runs to 14 residues. The CDR3 reads CASIPGPQNTEAFF. The CDR3 DNA reads as TGTGCCAGCATCCCCGGGCCTCAGAACACTGAAGCTTTCTTT.

V usage is TRBV6-7 and J usage is TRBJ1-1; D gene uncertain. Being an ORF, TRBV6-7 has a function that is uncertain. This CDR3 has 16 residues. V lost 0 bases to trimming and J lost 3 bases, with 14 bases between them. The CDR3 DNA reads as TGTGCCAGCAGTTACTCTTCCCCCCCTCGCTACACTGAAGCTTTCTTT. It encodes CASSYSSPPRYTEAFF.

V usage is TRBV19 and J usage is TRBJ2-6; D call uncertain. The germline V and J ends were trimmed by 1 base and 0 bases, with 10 bases remaining between them. This CDR3 comprises 17 residues. The germline CDR1 and CDR2 sequences are LNHDA and SQIVND (reference sequence). The CDR3 loop is CASSIGAGYSGANVLTF. The CDR3, as DNA: TGTGCCAGTAGTATAGGTGCAGGCTACTCTGGGGCCAACGTCCTGACTTTC.

The chain carries TRBV7-9 and TRBJ2-7; TRBD1 is a possible D gene (6 bases). The CDR3 contains 15 residues. The germline V gene has CDR1 SEHNR and CDR2 FQNEAQ (reference sequence). Trimming stripped 10 bases from V and 3 bases from J, with 22 bases between. DNA for the CDR3: TGTGCCATCAAGAAAACAGGGAAGTTGGGCTACGAGCAGTACTTC. As protein: CAIKKTGKLGYEQYF.

The chain recombines TRBV7-2 with TRBJ1-5; the D is unclear. Germline assignment: CDR1 SGHTA and CDR2 FQGNSA. Between the trimmed V and J ends, which lost 2 bases and 1 base, there was a span of 12 bases. The CDR3 has 16 residues. The CDR3 DNA follows: TGTGCCAGCAGCTTAATGGGGAGAGGGAGCAATCAGCCCCAGCATTTT. Residues: CASSLMGRGSNQPQHF.

This clone was seen only once. The CDR3 protein is CASSSMIHYGYTF. The CDR3 DNA reads TGTGCCAGCAGCTCCATGATTCACTATGGCTACACCTTC. V gene TRBV7-8 combines with J gene TRBJ1-2; no clear D gene. CDR1 and CDR2 (germline): SGHVS, FQNEAQ. The CDR3 totals 13 residues. The germline V and J ends were trimmed by 4 bases and 3 bases, with 9 bases remaining between them.

V usage is TRBV7-2 and J usage is TRBJ1-2, with 8 positions matching TRBD1. CDR1 and CDR2 from the germline V gene are SGHTA and FQGNSA. The ends lost 3 bases at V and 9 bases at J; junction bases unmatched: 9. The CDR3 spans 14 residues. The CDR3 reads CASSLALGQGSYTF. The DNA for the CDR3 is TGTGCCAGCAGCTTGGCGCTCGGACAGGGAAGCTACACCTTC.

This clone was seen only once. The rearrangement uses TRBV12-3 or TRBV12-4 and TRBJ1-5; no definite D call. The CDR3 is 13 residues long. Trimming left V 1 base short and J 5 bases short, with 6 bases between. The CDR3 bases are TGTGCCAGCAGTTTAGTGGCCCATCAGCCCCAGCATTTT. Its translation is CASSLVAHQPQHF.

The chain combines TRBV6-2 or TRBV6-3 with TRBJ2-3; no clear D. CDR1 and CDR2 (germline): MNHEY, SVGEGT. The CDR3 consists of 14 residues. Between the trimmed V and J ends, which lost 0 bases and 0 bases, there was a span of 4 bases. DNA for the CDR3: TGTGCCAGCAGTTACTCGAGGAGCACAGATACGCAGTATTTT. Its protein product is CASSYSRSTDTQYF.

The chain has TRBV19 and TRBJ2-5; D remains ambiguous. Germline V gene data show CDR1 as LNHDA and CDR2 as SQIVND (reference sequence). With 4 bases removed from V and 7 bases from J, the gap between germline ends came to 22 bases. The CDR3 runs to 16 residues. In DNA form, the CDR3 reads TGTGCCAGTAGTACCCTCCCGACGGCATCTGTAGGGACCCAGTACTTC. Translation gives CASSTLPTASVGTQYF.

The chain joins TRBV3-1 (or the pseudogene TRBV3-2) to TRBJ1-5, with D uncertain. V lost 2 bases and J lost 6, with 5 bases in between. This CDR3 spans 12 amino acids. Germline V gene sequence: CDR1 LGHDT, CDR2 YNNKEL (reference sequence). CDR3: CASSQRGQPQHF. In DNA form, the CDR3 reads TGTGCCAGCAGCCAACGGGGTCAGCCCCAGCATTTT.

The V gene is TRBV10-3, the J gene TRBJ1-1; D gene unclear. Germline V gives CDR1 ENHRY, CDR2 SYGVKD. V lost 5 bases, J lost 3 bases, and 10 bases lay in between. The CDR3 extends over 13 amino acids. The CDR3 protein is CAISTNRDTEAFF. The CDR3 region has the DNA TGTGCCATCAGTACAAACCGGGACACTGAAGCTTTCTTT.

This rearrangement joins TRBV28 to TRBJ2-5; D is possibly TRBD2 (6 bases). Trimming removed 4 bases at V and 5 bases at J, with 26 bases between. Germline V gene sequence: CDR1 MDHEN, CDR2 SYDVKM. The CDR3 contains 18 residues. The DNA of the CDR3 is TGTGCCAGCAGTTCCCTACCAGTGTACACGAACGCGGGGGAGACCCAGTACTTC. Translation: CASSSLPVYTNAGETQYF.